Sequencing of this T cell receptor (beta chain) was carried out in a study of blood T cells in healthy people across ages. In the study overall: Roughly one uniquely barcoded beta molecule per two T cells was captured.

The CDR3 has 15 residues. Germline V CDR1 and CDR2: DFQATT, SNEGSKA (reference sequence). V was pared by 4 bases and J by 8 bases, with 20 bases between. Donors were healthy Caucasian individuals from Russia aged about 6 to 90. Using a J-beta primer mix together with a sample-barcoded 5' primer, a second PCR was run for about 6 to 11 cycles. TCRdb re-derived calls from the 5' RACE reads in MiXCR, one entry per CDR3 protein. The sample carries fewer than 750,000 distinct CDR3 sequences, 40% to 50% recorded once. Input material: blood. The gene calls are TRBV20-1 and TRBJ1-4; D unclear. The sequence derives from an elderly man in good health. The CDR3 coding sequence is TGCAGTGCTAAGGTTTTCGGCCTCTCGGGCGAAAAACTGTTTTTT. Residues: CSAKVFGLSGEKLFF.